This T cell receptor (beta chain) was identified during a study of PD-1 blockade in mismatch repair-deficient tumors. The assay was immunoSEQ multiplex PCR, and TCRdb's table has in-frame clones only and misses some. The sample shows some 100,000 clones, approximately 83% of them seen only once. CDR1 is MNHNY, CDR2 SVGAGI, per germline (reference sequence). Trimming removed 6 bases at V and 3 bases at J, with 11 bases between. The CDR3 covers 13 residues. The sequence was collected from an adult with mismatch repair-deficient cancer. The sequencing here drew on peripheral blood, taken roughly eight months after starting pembrolizumab. The chain joins TRBV6-6 to TRBJ1-1; D call uncertain. As DNA, the CDR3 is TGTGCCAGCAGCCAGGAGGGCGACACTGAAGCTTTCTTT. Translating it yields CASSQEGDTEAFF.